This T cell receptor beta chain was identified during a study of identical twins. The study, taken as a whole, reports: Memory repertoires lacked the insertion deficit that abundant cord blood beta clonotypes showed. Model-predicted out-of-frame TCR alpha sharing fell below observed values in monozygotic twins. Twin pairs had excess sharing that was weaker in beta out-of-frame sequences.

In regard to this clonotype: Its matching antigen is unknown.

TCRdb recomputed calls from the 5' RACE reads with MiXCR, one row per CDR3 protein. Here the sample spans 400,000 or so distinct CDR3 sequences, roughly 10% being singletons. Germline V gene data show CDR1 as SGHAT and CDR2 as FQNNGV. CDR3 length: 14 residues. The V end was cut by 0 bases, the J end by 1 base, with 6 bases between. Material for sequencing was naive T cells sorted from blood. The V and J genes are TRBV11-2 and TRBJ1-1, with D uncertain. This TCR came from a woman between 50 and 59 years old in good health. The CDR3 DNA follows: TGTGCCAGCAGCTTAGATTTTGCGAACACTGAAGCTTTCTTT. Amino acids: CASSLDFANTEAFF.